The rows below give T cell receptor beta chains drawn from one sample of a study of early T cells in non-severe SARS-CoV-2 infection. TCRdb ran MiXCR on the 5' RACE reads and lists one entry per CDR3 protein. The sample comprises about 64,000 distinct CDR3 sequences, just under 5% of which are singletons, and 4.9% rests with the top ten. The specimen sequenced was whole blood. Receptor source: an adult who was a healthcare worker with PCR-confirmed SARS-CoV-2 infection or an uninfected control (not recorded which). Each CDR3 is given with its conserved first and last residue. D genes are given only for firm matches. Clone size is given for some rows only: seen once, a few or many times, or a class if the clone is expanded.

j_call: TRBJ1-3
d_call: TRBD1
v_call: TRBV20-1
clone_size: many
cdr3_nt: TGCAGTGCCACAGGGGGTGGCACTGGAAACACCATATATTTT
cdr3_aa: CSATGGGTGNTIYF

j_call: TRBJ2-5
d_call: TRBD1
v_call: TRBV5-1
clone_size: -
cdr3_nt: TGCGCCAGCAGCTTGGTACAGGGGGGTCAAGAGACCCAGTACTTC
cdr3_aa: CASSLVQGGQETQYF

j_call: TRBJ2-3
d_call: -
v_call: TRBV29-1
clone_size: few
cdr3_nt: TGCAGCGTTGGAGGGGGGAGTGGAGATACGCAGTATTTT
cdr3_aa: CSVGGGSGDTQYF

j_call: TRBJ2-2
d_call: -
v_call: TRBV7-2
clone_size: few
cdr3_nt: TGTGCCAGCACTCCCAGGGGTCCAAACACCGGGGAGCTGTTTTTT
cdr3_aa: CASTPRGPNTGELFF

j_call: TRBJ1-6
d_call: -
v_call: TRBV4-2
clone_size: few
cdr3_nt: TGTGCCAGCAGCCAAGGAACAAGGGCGGACTATAATTCACCCCTCCACTTT
cdr3_aa: CASSQGTRADYNSPLHF

j_call: TRBJ2-7
d_call: TRBD2
v_call: TRBV19
clone_size: -
cdr3_nt: TGTGCCAGTAGGCCAGCGGGAGACTACGAGCAGTACTTC
cdr3_aa: CASRPAGDYEQYF

j_call: TRBJ2-7
d_call: -
v_call: TRBV29-1
clone_size: -
cdr3_nt: TGCAGCGTTGCGGCCAGCTCCTACGAGCAGTACTTC
cdr3_aa: CSVAASSYEQYF

j_call: TRBJ1-1
d_call: TRBD1
v_call: TRBV30
clone_size: many
cdr3_nt: TGTGCCTGGAGCCGACAGGGTGGTGAAGCTTTCTTT
cdr3_aa: CAWSRQGGEAFF

j_call: TRBJ1-5
d_call: -
v_call: TRBV24-1
clone_size: many
cdr3_nt: TGTGCCACCAGTGATTTTGGGAGACCCCAGCATTTT
cdr3_aa: CATSDFGRPQHF

j_call: TRBJ2-2
d_call: -
v_call: TRBV5-5
clone_size: many
cdr3_nt: TGTGCCTGCTCCGTACTAGCGAACACCGGGGAGCTGTTTTTT
cdr3_aa: CACSVLANTGELFF

j_call: TRBJ1-2
d_call: -
v_call: TRBV28
clone_size: many
cdr3_nt: TGTGCCAGCTACCTGAGTTTCACAGCCACAAACTATGGCTACACCTTC
cdr3_aa: CASYLSFTATNYGYTF

j_call: TRBJ1-5
d_call: -
v_call: TRBV7-9
clone_size: many
cdr3_nt: TGTGCCAGCAGCTTAGACGGCAGCGACTTGACCCAGCATTTT
cdr3_aa: CASSLDGSDLTQHF

j_call: TRBJ1-1
d_call: TRBD1
v_call: TRBV6-1
clone_size: few
cdr3_nt: TGTGCCAGCAGGAGCCAGGGGGACACTGAAGCTTTCTTT
cdr3_aa: CASRSQGDTEAFF

j_call: TRBJ1-2
d_call: -
v_call: TRBV6-1
clone_size: many
cdr3_nt: TGTGCCAGCAGTGCACCAGGAGTTAACTATGGCTACACCTTC
cdr3_aa: CASSAPGVNYGYTF

j_call: TRBJ2-1
d_call: -
v_call: TRBV3-1
clone_size: many
cdr3_nt: TGTGCCAGCAGCCAAGATCTTGGCTCGGGGCAGTTCTTC
cdr3_aa: CASSQDLGSGQFF

j_call: TRBJ2-7
d_call: -
v_call: TRBV6-2/TRBV6-3
clone_size: many
cdr3_nt: TGTGCCAGCCTGGATGGGTACGAGCAGTACTTC
cdr3_aa: CASLDGYEQYF

j_call: TRBJ2-4
d_call: -
v_call: TRBV11-2
clone_size: many
cdr3_nt: TGTGCCAGCAGCTCATCGTGGGGGTTGAACATTCAGTACTTC
cdr3_aa: CASSSSWGLNIQYF

j_call: TRBJ2-7
d_call: -
v_call: TRBV6-6
clone_size: many
cdr3_nt: TGTGCCAGCAGTCTAGATACGGGGTACGAGCAGTACTTC
cdr3_aa: CASSLDTGYEQYF

j_call: TRBJ1-1
d_call: -
v_call: TRBV20-1
clone_size: -
cdr3_nt: TGCAGTGTTAGTTTGGTGATTACAGGAAGCACTGAAGCTTTCTTT
cdr3_aa: CSVSLVITGSTEAFF

j_call: TRBJ2-5
d_call: -
v_call: TRBV7-9
clone_size: few
cdr3_nt: TGTGCCAGCAGCTTCTCCTTCCAAGAGACCCAGTACTTC
cdr3_aa: CASSFSFQETQYF

j_call: TRBJ2-3
d_call: TRBD2
v_call: TRBV20-1
clone_size: many
cdr3_nt: TGCACTGCGGGAGGCACAGATACGCAGTATTTT
cdr3_aa: CTAGGTDTQYF

j_call: TRBJ2-1
d_call: -
v_call: TRBV6-6
clone_size: many
cdr3_nt: TGTGCCAGCAGTTACTCGCCTTTCGGTAATGAGCAGTTCTTC
cdr3_aa: CASSYSPFGNEQFF

j_call: TRBJ2-7
d_call: TRBD1
v_call: TRBV12-3/TRBV12-4
clone_size: many
cdr3_nt: TGTGCCAGCAGTACGGGGACAGGTGACGCGACCGAGCAGTACTTC
cdr3_aa: CASSTGTGDATEQYF

j_call: TRBJ2-3
d_call: -
v_call: TRBV29-1
clone_size: medium-sized
cdr3_nt: TGCAGCGTTCGCCGGGGTCTCCGAACGGAAGATACGCAGTATTTT
cdr3_aa: CSVRRGLRTEDTQYF

j_call: TRBJ2-7
d_call: TRBD1
v_call: TRBV7-2
clone_size: many
cdr3_nt: TGTGCCAGCAGCCCAGACAGGGGCCCCCACGAGCAGTACTTC
cdr3_aa: CASSPDRGPHEQYF

j_call: TRBJ1-2
d_call: TRBD1
v_call: TRBV6-5
clone_size: many
cdr3_nt: TGTGCCAGCAGTTCGCCGGGACAGGGGTTGGATGGCTACACCTTC
cdr3_aa: CASSSPGQGLDGYTF

j_call: TRBJ2-3
d_call: -
v_call: TRBV13
clone_size: -
cdr3_nt: TGTGCCAGCAGCTCAACCGGACCAGTCGGAAGCACAGATACGCAGTATTTT
cdr3_aa: CASSSTGPVGSTDTQYF

j_call: TRBJ1-1
d_call: -
v_call: TRBV19
clone_size: many
cdr3_nt: TGTGCCAGTAGTATTTGGCAGGTCCCCATGAACACTGAAGCTTTCTTT
cdr3_aa: CASSIWQVPMNTEAFF

j_call: TRBJ1-6
d_call: -
v_call: TRBV12-3/TRBV12-4
clone_size: many
cdr3_nt: TGTGCCAGCAGCTATGACGCTTCACCCCTCCACTTT
cdr3_aa: CASSYDASPLHF

j_call: TRBJ2-7
d_call: -
v_call: TRBV20-1
clone_size: -
cdr3_nt: TGCAGTGCTAGAGATCTGGGGGGCTTCTCCTACGAGCAGTACTTC
cdr3_aa: CSARDLGGFSYEQYF

j_call: TRBJ2-3
d_call: TRBD2
v_call: TRBV19
clone_size: many
cdr3_nt: TGTGCCAGTAGTAAGCGGGAGTTCGCAGATACGCAGTATTTT
cdr3_aa: CASSKREFADTQYF

j_call: TRBJ2-3
d_call: -
v_call: TRBV10-2
clone_size: many
cdr3_nt: TGCGCCAGCAGTGAGTCCACTGTAGAGACAGATACGCAGTATTTT
cdr3_aa: CASSESTVETDTQYF

j_call: TRBJ2-1
d_call: TRBD2
v_call: TRBV5-4
clone_size: many
cdr3_nt: TGTGCCAGCAGCTTGGGTACACGCGGGAGGGCCGATGAGCAGTTCTTC
cdr3_aa: CASSLGTRGRADEQFF

j_call: TRBJ1-2
d_call: TRBD1
v_call: TRBV7-3
clone_size: many
cdr3_nt: TGTGCCACGGGGGGACAGAGTTATGGCTACACCTTC
cdr3_aa: CATGGQSYGYTF

j_call: TRBJ1-5
d_call: -
v_call: TRBV3-1
clone_size: many
cdr3_nt: TGTGCCAGCAGCCAAGGGGGCTGGGGCAATCAGCCCCAGCATTTT
cdr3_aa: CASSQGGWGNQPQHF

j_call: TRBJ2-1
d_call: TRBD2
v_call: TRBV11-1
clone_size: few
cdr3_nt: TGTGCCAGCAGCTTAGAACAACTAGCGATTTACAATGAGCAGTTCTTC
cdr3_aa: CASSLEQLAIYNEQFF

j_call: TRBJ2-2
d_call: -
v_call: TRBV6-6
clone_size: many
cdr3_nt: TGTGCCAGCACCCAAGGCGGTGGAACCGGGGAGCTGTTTTTT
cdr3_aa: CASTQGGGTGELFF